This T cell receptor beta chain appears in the sequencing data of a study of CD8+CD57+ T cells in acquired aplastic anemia. Between the trimmed V and J ends, which lost 4 bases and 7 bases, there was a span of 14 bases. Germline V gives CDR1 MNHNS, CDR2 SASEGT. CDR3 length: 13 residues. This clonotype was detected many times. Researchers used genomic DNA as the template to profile TCR beta VDJ and CDR3. TCRdb processed the reads anew with MiXCR; each CDR3 protein has one entry. The top ten clones hold about 12% of a sample with some 140,000 distinct CDR3 sequences, roughly 49% of them seen once. Sequencing involved patients with CD8+CD57+ cell expansion previously shown by flow cytometry.

Sequences were obtained from sorted CD4+, CD8+, or CD8+CD57+ T cells (not recorded which) from PBMCs. The rearrangement uses TRBV6-1 and TRBJ2-7; D is undetermined. The receptor was isolated from a human donor with aplastic anemia. The CDR3 loop reads CASSVISTEEQYF. The CDR3 DNA sequence: TGTGCCAGCAGTGTTATATCAACAGAGGAGCAGTACTTC.